Included here is one TCR beta chain sequence, with context. This sample stems from a study of T cell changes during pregnancy in multiple sclerosis. CDR3 length equals 15 residues. V was cut by 6 bases and J by 0 bases, with 12 bases left in between. CDR1 and CDR2 from the germline V gene are KGHSH and LQKENI. Here immunoSEQ multiplex PCR was the method, and the copy in TCRdb shows in-frame clones only, minus some. The sample consists of around 83,000 clones, about 93% of them appearing once. The chain carries TRBV18 and TRBJ1-3; TRBD1 is a possible D gene (6 bases). The receptor was isolated from a female donor with multiple sclerosis, enrolled in a pregnancy study. The material was CD4+ T cells from peripheral blood mononuclear cells, obtained in the second trimester of pregnancy. The CDR3 spells CASSGQTVSGNTIYF. The CDR3 coding sequence is TGTGCCAGCTCTGGACAGACAGTCTCTGGAAACACCATATATTTT.